This TCR beta chain comes out of a study of CD4 T cells in relation to SARS-CoV-2 and coronaviruses. Losses at the gene ends were 0 bases for V and 6 bases for J; bases not matched to a gene: 10. The CDR3 loop spans 19 amino acids. From germline, CDR1 is SGHRS and CDR2 YFSETQ. Produced via immunoSEQ multiplex PCR; TCRdb's table is partial and in-frame only. The table shows 60,000 to 65,000 clones, with approximately 94% occurring only once. Unexposed donor CD4+ T cells date from about 2011-2018, before the COVID-19 pandemic. This clone was seen only once. This clonotype originated in a human donor in good health. The specimen was naive CD4+ T cells from PBMCs. Documented subset: naive CD4+ T cells isolated by negative enrichment. This chain links TRBV5-1 with TRBJ2-2; TRBD2 aligns across 14 bases. The CDR3 DNA reads as TGCGCCAGCAGCTTGGCTGTTTGGACTAGCGGGAGGTTAGCCGGGGAGCTGTTTTTT. It translates to CASSLAVWTSGRLAGELFF.